A selection of T cell receptor beta chains follows, all from one sample in a study of PD-L1 blockade in urothelial cancer. The table came from immunoSEQ multiplex PCR; TCRdb's copy has only in-frame clones and leaves some out. Here the sample spans about 88,000 clones, 89% being singletons. The sequences come from PBMCs, collected around atezolizumab (anti-PD-L1) treatment. These receptors were obtained from an elderly woman with urothelial cancer. Both conserved end residues are part of each CDR3. A D gene is named only where the DNA matches it firmly. Size values are once, few and many counts, or a class for expanded clones, and some rows have none.

CDR3 DNA	CDR3 protein	D gene	J gene	clone size	V gene
TGTGCCAGCAGTATGGGAGGTGGAACAGATACGCAGTATTTT	CASSMGGGTDTQYF	NA	TRBJ2-3	NA	TRBV28
TGTGCCAGTAACAAGGGGGCGCATCAGCCCCAGCATTTT	CASNKGAHQPQHF	TRBD1	TRBJ1-5	few	TRBV19
TGTGCCAGTAGTGCCGGGGTCGCGAGCACTGAAGCTTTCTTT	CASSAGVASTEAFF	NA	TRBJ1-1	once	TRBV19
TGTGCCACTTCGACTAGCGGGTTTAATGAGCAGTTCTTC	CATSTSGFNEQFF	TRBD2	TRBJ2-1	NA	TRBV6-1
TGTGCCTGGAGGCTTCAAGGGACACGGGATGAAAAACTGTTTTTT	CAWRLQGTRDEKLFF	NA	TRBJ1-4	once	TRBV30
TGTGCCAGCAGCTTTCAACAGAACACTGAAGCTTTCTTT	CASSFQQNTEAFF	NA	TRBJ1-1	many	TRBV11-2
TGTGCCAGCGCCAAGCGGGGCGACAGGGAGACCCAGTACTTC	CASAKRGDRETQYF	NA	TRBJ2-5	NA	TRBV27
TGTGCCAGCCTACAGTACACTGAAGCTTTCTTT	CASLQYTEAFF	NA	TRBJ1-1	NA	TRBV6-1
TGTGCCTGGACCCACGGGGTACGGAACTATGGCTACACCTTC	CAWTHGVRNYGYTF	NA	TRBJ1-2	NA	TRBV30
TGTGCCAGTAGTACCAGGGACAGGGTGCCCACGAACGTCCTGACTTTC	CASSTRDRVPTNVLTF	TRBD1	TRBJ2-6	NA	TRBV19
TGTGCCAGCAGCTTGGCGCCCGGGACAGGGGGTCTGGGCTACACCTTC	CASSLAPGTGGLGYTF	TRBD1	TRBJ1-2	NA	TRBV7-9
TGTGCCTGGGTGGCGGGGGCCGGGGAGCTGTTTTTT	CAWVAGAGELFF	TRBD2	TRBJ2-2	NA	TRBV30
TGTGCCAGCAGTGTGACGGAGGGAGATTTCTACGAGCAGTACTTC	CASSVTEGDFYEQYF	NA	TRBJ2-7	NA	TRBV2